The rows below give T cell receptor beta chains drawn from one sample of a study of CXCR3-negative and CXCR3-positive naive CD8 T cells. From the 5' RACE reads, TCRdb lists one entry per CDR3 protein and no DNA. The record lists under 85,000 distinct CDR3 sequences, of which the ten most abundant hold 1.6%. Sample: naive CXCR3- CD8+ T cells from blood. The receptors come from a human donor in good health. Some clones in this sample may be carry-over from other donors' samples. The CDR3 runs from the conserved cysteine through the conserved F or W.

j_gene: TRBJ1-4
v_gene: TRBV7-9
CDR3aa: CASSARQGAGEKLFF

j_gene: TRBJ1-5
v_gene: TRBV21-1
CDR3aa: CASSNRGRRGNQPQHF

j_gene: TRBJ2-3
v_gene: TRBV28
CDR3aa: CASSSTSNTQYF

j_gene: TRBJ2-7
v_gene: TRBV27
CDR3aa: CASSSDYEQYF

j_gene: TRBJ2-1
v_gene: TRBV24-1
CDR3aa: CATSGASGSSYNEQFF

j_gene: TRBJ2-1
v_gene: TRBV7-8
CDR3aa: CASSSARTSGGYEQFF

j_gene: TRBJ2-1
v_gene: TRBV3-1
CDR3aa: CASSQAWGETYNEQFF

j_gene: TRBJ2-1
v_gene: TRBV20-1
CDR3aa: CSWGGLAGDSYNEQFF

j_gene: TRBJ2-7
v_gene: TRBV7-4
CDR3aa: CASSPRWWGQRTGSENEQYF

j_gene: TRBJ2-7
v_gene: TRBV29-1
CDR3aa: CSVEKPGLAYEQYF

j_gene: TRBJ2-1
v_gene: TRBV20-1
CDR3aa: CSARPRSGGGSSYNEQFF

j_gene: TRBJ1-2
v_gene: TRBV28
CDR3aa: CASTPDPKTYGYTF

j_gene: TRBJ2-5
v_gene: TRBV6-5
CDR3aa: CASIQRGGETQYF

j_gene: TRBJ1-1
v_gene: TRBV4-1
CDR3aa: CASSRGDSSEAFF

j_gene: TRBJ2-3
v_gene: TRBV12-3/TRBV12-4
CDR3aa: CASSWVGPDTQYF